This T cell receptor (beta chain) was recovered during a study of T cells after yellow fever vaccination. Study-level information: The SMART-Seq v4 Ultra Low Input method served to prepare the low-cell-number fractions.

Overall study findings and caveats: The study re-detected most primary-vaccination clones after the booster (approximately 97% CD4, roughly 90% CD8).

This clonotype was found a few times. Its antigen remains unidentified. Trimming removed 0 bases from V and 6 bases from J, with 14 bases in between. Germline V gene sequence: CDR1 GTSNPN, CDR2 SVGIG (reference sequence). This CDR3 spans 14 amino acids. MiXCR, run by TCRdb on the 5' RACE reads, gives a single entry per CDR3 protein. The profile covers 300,000 to 400,000 distinct CDR3 sequences, with almost 4% appearing a single time and 20% to 30% taken by the ten largest. The receptor was isolated from a man aged 18 to 29 who received the YFV17D yellow fever vaccine. This chain joins TRBV30 and TRBJ1-2, with TRBD1 as a possible D gene (6 bases). Sequenced material: PBMCs, taken 5 days after the yellow fever booster vaccination. The CDR3 region has the DNA TGTGCCTGGAGTGTAAGGGGGTTGATTGATGGCTACACCTTC. Its translation: CAWSVRGLIDGYTF.